This TCR beta chain was sequenced during a study of CD8+ T cells in alopecia areata. Points from the study as a whole: Possibly as an HLA-related effect, TCR sharing across patients appeared less clear than in mice.

In each case, RNA was isolated and then reverse transcribed into cDNA as the sequencing template. Here immunoSEQ multiplex PCR was the method, and the copy in TCRdb shows in-frame clones only, minus some. The sample includes 160,000 or so clones, roughly 50% seen only once; the top ten take 16%. The treatment: oral pan-JAK inhibitor, 5-10 mg twice daily. As regards this clone: The antigen is not known.

The sample was CD4+ T cells sorted from blood, taken at approximately week 60, from a patient treated with tofacitinib. The sequence derives from a human donor with alopecia areata.

CDR3 sequence: CASSWGAGDGGNQPQHF. CDR3 coding DNA: TGCGCCAGCAGCTGGGGCGCAGGCGATGGGGGCAATCAGCCCCAGCATTTT. The chain uses TRBV5-1 and TRBJ1-5; D might be TRBD1 (5 bases). The CDR3 totals 17 residues. With 3 bases removed from V and 2 bases from J, the gap between germline ends came to 18 bases. Looked up from germline, CDR1 is SGHRS and CDR2 is YFSETQ.